The 22 T cell receptor beta chains in this list originate from one sample, sequenced in a study of PD-L1 blockade in urothelial cancer. Described time point: pretreatment peripheral blood. Sequencing used immunoSEQ multiplex PCR; TCRdb keeps in-frame clones, though not all of them. The data show tens of thousands of clones, 85% seen once. This specimen was PBMCs, taken around atezolizumab (anti-PD-L1) treatment. The receptors derive from a man aged 55-75 years with urothelial cancer.

The gene calls are TRBV30 and TRBJ2-7, with TRBD2 identical over 11 bases. Trimming cost V 2 bases and J 1 base; bases outside gene matches: 4. The CDR3 runs 15 residues. Germline V gene data show CDR1 as GTSNPN and CDR2 as SVGIG (reference sequence). CDR3 residues: CAWSPGLAGSYEQYF. The CDR3 DNA sequence: TGTGCCTGGAGTCCTGGACTAGCGGGTTCCTACGAGCAGTACTTC.

This chain joins TRBV18 and TRBJ2-1; TRBD1 matches 10 bases. V lost 3 bases and J lost 1; bases outside the gene matches: 12. The CDR3 extends over 19 amino acids. The germline CDR1 and CDR2 sequences are KGHSH and LQKENI. CDR3 in amino acids: CASSPYRSGTGASYNEQFF. The CDR3 DNA follows: TGTGCCAGCTCACCCTACCGATCTGGGACAGGGGCTTCCTACAATGAGCAGTTCTTC.

This chain uses TRBV11-2 with TRBJ2-5; TRBD1 is a possible D gene (6 bases). Germline V gene lookup returns CDR1 SGHAT and CDR2 FQNNGV. V was shortened by 5 bases and J by 6 bases, with 19 bases between the two germline ends. The CDR3 totals 15 residues. The CDR3 region has the DNA TGTGCCAGCAGCGATGTGCCTAGGACAGCGAAGACCCAGTACTTC. Translation: CASSDVPRTAKTQYF. Combining the CDR3 with reference TRBV11-2 and TRBJ2-5 gives the whole variable domain EAGVAQSPRYKIIEKRQSVAFWCNPISGHATLYWYQQILGQGPKLLIQFQNNGVVDDSQLPKDRFSAERLKGVDSTLKIQPAKLEDSAVYLCASSDVPRTAKTQYFGPGTRLLVL.

This sequence joins TRBV5-1 and TRBJ2-1, with 8 bases fitting TRBD2. The CDR3 loop spans 12 amino acids. The V gene end was trimmed by 3 bases and the J gene end by 10 bases; junction bases not matched to a gene: 3. The germline V gene encodes CDR1 SGHRS and CDR2 YFSETQ. The CDR3 loop is CASSSGLAEQFF. The DNA of the CDR3 is TGCGCCAGCAGCTCCGGACTAGCCGAGCAGTTCTTC.

The genes are TRBV5-1 and TRBJ2-7, with a weak D call TRBD2 (7 bases). The V gene's germline CDR1 is SGHRS and CDR2 YFSETQ. Trimming shortened V by 3 bases and J by 0 bases, and 22 bases separated the two germline ends. The CDR3 totals 18 residues. The DNA for the CDR3 is TGCGCCAGCAGCTCCCGTGGGGGGGCCGGGCAGAGCTCCTACGAGCAGTACTTC. Amino acids: CASSSRGGAGQSSYEQYF.

This chain uses TRBV2 with TRBJ1-1; D may be TRBD1 (5 bases). Germline CDR1 and CDR2: SNHLY and FYNNEI. The germline V and J ends were trimmed by 7 bases and 12 bases, with 15 bases remaining between them. The CDR3 has 11 amino acids. DNA for the CDR3: TGTGCCAGCACAGACAGTGGGCTGACTTTCTTT. Translation: CASTDSGLTFF.

J is TRBJ2-7 and V is TRBV14; TRBD2 agrees at 7 bases. The CDR3 has 19 residues. Germline loops: CDR1 SGHDN, CDR2 FVKESK. The J segment lost 0 bases and the V segment lost 2 bases, leaving 16 bases of the junction unmatched. CDR3 sequence (DNA): TGTGCCAGCAGCCAATTATCCCATTCGGGACTAAGGAGCTCCTACGAGCAGTACTTC. Protein product: CASSQLSHSGLRSSYEQYF.

V gene TRBV28 combines with J gene TRBJ2-6, with 8 positions matching TRBD2. The V gene's germline CDR1 is MDHEN and CDR2 SYDVKM. V trimming: 8 bases; J trimming: 4 bases; junction bases outside the gene matches: 7. This CDR3 comprises 15 residues. The CDR3 coding sequence is TGTGCCAGCGGAAGAGCGGGGGAGGGGGCCAACGTCCTGACTTTC. The encoded protein is CASGRAGEGANVLTF.

This chain connects TRBV30 to TRBJ2-7; 8 nucleotides match TRBD2. Germline V gene sequence: CDR1 GTSNPN, CDR2 SVGIG (reference sequence). This CDR3 is 15 amino acids long. Germline trimming cut 0 bases from V and 3 bases from J; bases unmatched to any gene: 7. CDR3 protein: CAWSVRGGLLYEQYF. The CDR3 DNA is TGTGCCTGGAGTGTACGCGGGGGGCTCCTCTACGAGCAGTACTTC.

The chain combines TRBV15 with TRBJ2-1, with 7 bases matching TRBD1. CDR1 is LNHNV, CDR2 YYDKDF, per germline (reference sequence). The CDR3 sequence is 17 residues long. After removal of 1 base from V and 7 bases from J, the junction contained 13 bases not matched to a gene. The CDR3: CATSRVGATGKRNEQFF. CDR3 bases: TGTGCCACCAGCAGAGTCGGGGCGACAGGGAAGCGGAATGAGCAGTTCTTC.

This clone has at least ten counts. The V gene is TRBV2, the J gene TRBJ2-2; no definite D call. V lost 8 bases and J lost 0, with 7 bases in between. The CDR3 spans 13 residues. The germline V gene has CDR1 SNHLY and CDR2 FYNNEI. CDR3 in DNA: TGTGCCAGCGTTCCCGCGAACACCGGGGAGCTGTTTTTT. It codes for CASVPANTGELFF.

The V call is TRBV7-9, the J call TRBJ1-4; D call uncertain. The germline CDR1 and CDR2 sequences are SEHNR and FQNEAQ (reference sequence). The CDR3 has 14 residues. V was pared by 5 bases and J by 8 bases, with 15 bases between. The CDR3: CASSPPSRAEKLFF. DNA of the CDR3: TGTGCCAGCAGCCCCCCAAGCCGTGCAGAAAAACTGTTTTTT.

This clone was detected once. The J gene is TRBJ2-1, the V gene TRBV29-1; D remains unclear. Germline lookup yields CDR1 SQVTM and CDR2 ANQGSEA. V shed 3 bases and J shed 0 bases, with 12 bases lying between them. This CDR3 spans 15 amino acids. CDR3 sequence reads: CSVDRQRGSYNEQFF. Written as DNA, the CDR3 is TGCAGCGTTGATCGGCAGCGAGGCTCCTACAATGAGCAGTTCTTC.

J is TRBJ2-6 and V is TRBV6-1, with D possibly TRBD2 on 7 matching bases. The CDR3 has 15 residues. Per germline, CDR1 MNHNS and CDR2 SASEGT. Trimming took 10 bases from V and 2 from J, leaving 15 bases between them. This chain's CDR3 is CATNGGRTGANVLTF. The CDR3 DNA sequence: TGTGCCACCAACGGGGGGCGTACTGGGGCCAACGTCCTGACTTTC.

The chain has TRBV5-8 and TRBJ1-3; TRBD1 matches at 7 bases. This CDR3 comprises 15 residues. After removal of 1 base from V and 0 bases from J, the junction contained 1 base not matched to a gene. Germline CDR1 reads SGHTS; CDR2 reads YDEGEE. The CDR3 region has the DNA TGTGCCAGCAGCTTGCGACAGGGCTCTGGAAACACCATATATTTT. It codes for CASSLRQGSGNTIYF.

The CDR3 sequence: CSVELAKNIQYF. The CDR3 nucleotides are TGCAGCGTTGAACTAGCCAAAAACATTCAGTACTTC. The chain joins TRBV29-1 to TRBJ2-4; D gene ambiguous. Germline V lookup: CDR1 SQVTM, CDR2 ANQGSEA. V was clipped by 2 bases and J by 0 bases, with 2 bases between them. The CDR3 sequence is 12 residues long.

The chain uses TRBV7-9 and TRBJ2-7, with a possible D match to TRBD2 (6 bases). Trimming cost V 1 base and J 9 bases, with 13 bases left between them. The CDR3 is 13 residues long. CDR1 and CDR2 from the germline V gene are SEHNR and FQNEAQ (reference sequence). This CDR3 reads CASSLGGGAGQYF. CDR3 bases: TGTGCCAGCAGCTTAGGAGGAGGGGCTGGGCAGTACTTC.

This clone was picked up one time. This chain uses TRBV2 with TRBJ2-5, with D unresolved. CDR1 and CDR2 (germline): SNHLY, FYNNEI. The CDR3 totals 13 residues. Trimming took off 8 bases at V and 2 bases at J, with 12 bases between the two ends. CDR3 nucleotide sequence: TGTGCCAGCGCCGTGAGGAATCAAGAGACCCAGTACTTC. Translation gives CASAVRNQETQYF. Supplemented by reference TRBV2 and TRBJ2-5, the full variable domain reads EPEVTQTPSHQVTQMGQEVILRCVPISNHLYFYWYRQILGQKVEFLVSFYNNEISEKSEIFDDQFSVERPDGSNFTLKIRSTKLEDSAMYFCASAVRNQETQYFGPGTRLLVL.

The rearrangement joins TRBV6-5 to TRBJ1-2, with 8 positions matching TRBD1. Per the germline V gene, CDR1 is MNHEY and CDR2 is SVGAGI. The CDR3 length is 16 residues. The V and J ends lost 2 bases and 1 base, in that order; junction bases with no gene match: 6. For the CDR3, the DNA is TGTGCCAGCAGTTACGTCCGAACAGGGGGTAACTATGGCTACACCTTC. This sequence encodes CASSYVRTGGNYGYTF.

The chain couples TRBV7-2 to TRBJ2-3; 9 bases align to TRBD1. The V segment lost 1 base and the J segment 5 bases; nucleotides outside the gene matches: 7. The germline V gene has CDR1 SGHTA and CDR2 FQGNSA. There are 16 residues in the CDR3. CDR3 sequence: CASSLDRQGVGDTQYF. DNA of the CDR3: TGTGCCAGCAGCTTAGACCGACAGGGGGTTGGAGATACGCAGTATTTT.

This clone appeared a few times. The chain couples TRBV7-8 to TRBJ2-3; D remains ambiguous. V lost 6 bases and J 5 bases, leaving 12 bases between the germline ends. The germline V gene encodes CDR1 SGHVS and CDR2 FQNEAQ. The CDR3 sequence is 13 residues long. The CDR3 is CASSNEVRDTQYF. In DNA form, the CDR3 reads TGTGCCAGCAGTAACGAGGTTAGAGATACGCAGTATTTT.

The chain has TRBV25-1 and TRBJ2-7; D unclear. Trimming pared 0 bases from V and 4 bases from J, leaving 4 bases between. Germline CDR1 is MGHDK and CDR2 is SYGVNS. This CDR3 comprises 12 residues. The CDR3 bases are TGTGCCAGCAGTGAATACAGTTACGAGCAGTACTTC. It translates to CASSEYSYEQYF.